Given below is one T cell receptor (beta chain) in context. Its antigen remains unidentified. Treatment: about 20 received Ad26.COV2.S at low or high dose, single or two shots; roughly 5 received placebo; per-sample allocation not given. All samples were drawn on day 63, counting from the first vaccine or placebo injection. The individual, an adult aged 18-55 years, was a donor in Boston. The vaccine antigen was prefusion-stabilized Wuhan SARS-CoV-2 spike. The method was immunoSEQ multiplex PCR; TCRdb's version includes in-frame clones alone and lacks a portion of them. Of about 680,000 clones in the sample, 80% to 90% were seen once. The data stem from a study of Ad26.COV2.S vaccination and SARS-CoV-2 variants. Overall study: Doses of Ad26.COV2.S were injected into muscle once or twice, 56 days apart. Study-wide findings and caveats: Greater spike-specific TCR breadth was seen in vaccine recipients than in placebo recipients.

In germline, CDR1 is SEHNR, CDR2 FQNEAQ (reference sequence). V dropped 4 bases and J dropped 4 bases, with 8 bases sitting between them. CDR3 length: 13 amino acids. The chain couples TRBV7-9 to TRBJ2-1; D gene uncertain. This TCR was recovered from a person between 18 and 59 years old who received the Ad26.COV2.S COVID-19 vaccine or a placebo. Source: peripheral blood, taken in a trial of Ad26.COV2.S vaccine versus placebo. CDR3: CASSSLEYNEQFF. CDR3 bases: TGTGCCAGCAGCTCCCTAGAGTACAATGAGCAGTTCTTC.